This TCR beta chain was observed in a study of tumor-infiltrating lymphocytes in primary liver carcinoma. Study in general: Tumor staging was T1-T3 N0M0; sizes spanned about 4.2 to 11 cm across. Broader study findings: Tumor tissue displayed a significantly greater top-250-clone fraction than blood (p = 0.039).

Germline V CDR1 and CDR2: LGHNA, YNFKEQ. J was trimmed by 5 bases and V by 4 bases; bases with no gene match: 3. The CDR3 has 14 amino acids. Germline DNA was also extracted, with blood RNA taken from unsorted whole blood. The authors made TCR beta cDNA from approximately 500 ng total RNA with a constant-region primer. Nested multiplex PCR, run for three rounds with slightly modified ARM-PCR, yielded TCR beta libraries. TRBV1-TRBV30 forward primers paired with a C-beta reverse primer drove the first two PCR rounds, about 9 cycles each. TCRdb called the multiplex PCR reads again in MiXCR, with one record for every CDR3 protein. The sample includes hundreds of thousands of distinct CDR3 sequences, almost 60% of them seen just once. This clonotype was observed a few times. Its cognate antigen is unknown.

Sample: peripheral blood. The TCR comes from a woman aged 30 to 39 with primary liver carcinoma and hepatitis B virus infection. The chain is built from TRBV4-2 and TRBJ2-1; 9 nucleotides agree with TRBD2. CDR3 residues: CASSRPSGNNEQFF. DNA of the CDR3: TGTGCCAGCAGCCGCCCTAGCGGGAACAATGAGCAGTTCTTC.